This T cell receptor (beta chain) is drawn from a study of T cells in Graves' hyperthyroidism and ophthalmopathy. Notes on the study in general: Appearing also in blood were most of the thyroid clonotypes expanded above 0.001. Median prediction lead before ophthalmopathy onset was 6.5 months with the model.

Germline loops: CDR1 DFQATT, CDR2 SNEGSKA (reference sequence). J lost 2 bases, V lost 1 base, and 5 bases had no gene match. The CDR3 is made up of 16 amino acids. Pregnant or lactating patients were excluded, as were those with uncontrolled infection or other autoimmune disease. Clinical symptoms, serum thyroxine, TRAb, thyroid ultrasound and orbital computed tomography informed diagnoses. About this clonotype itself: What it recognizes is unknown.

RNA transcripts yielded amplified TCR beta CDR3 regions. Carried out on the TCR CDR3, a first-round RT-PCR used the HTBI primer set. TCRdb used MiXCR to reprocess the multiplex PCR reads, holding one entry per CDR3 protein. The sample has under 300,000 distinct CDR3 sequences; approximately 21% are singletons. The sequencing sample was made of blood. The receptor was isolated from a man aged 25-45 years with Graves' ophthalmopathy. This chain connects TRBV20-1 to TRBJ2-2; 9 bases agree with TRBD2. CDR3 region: CSARGSSGTNTGELFF. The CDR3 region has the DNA TGCAGTGCTAGAGGATCTAGCGGGACTAACACCGGGGAGCTGTTTTTT.